The rows below give T cell receptor beta chains drawn from one sample of a study of shared clonotypes between healthy human individuals. The method was immunoSEQ multiplex PCR; TCRdb's version includes in-frame clones alone and lacks a portion of them. The sample lists more than 1 million clones, around 82% occurring once. Sequencing was done on a sample of memory CD4+ T cells from PBMCs. These receptor sequences come from a man aged 18 to 29 in good health. Some clones in this sample may be carry-over from other donors' samples. The CDR3 runs from the conserved cysteine through the conserved F or W. The D gene is left open where the match is weak. Part of the rows lack a size; the others show once, few, many or a class for expanded clones.

V gene: TRBV5-5; D gene: .; clone size: .; J gene: TRBJ1-5; CDR3 protein: CASSLDYSNQPQHF; CDR3 DNA: TGTGCCAGCAGCTTGGATTATAGCAATCAGCCCCAGCATTTT
V gene: TRBV6-5; D gene: TRBD2; clone size: .; J gene: TRBJ2-2; CDR3 protein: CASRLAGRAGELFF; CDR3 DNA: TGTGCCAGCAGACTAGCGGGAAGGGCCGGGGAGCTGTTTTTT
V gene: TRBV28; D gene: TRBD2; clone size: .; J gene: TRBJ2-7; CDR3 protein: CASRAGWEQYF; CDR3 DNA: TGTGCCAGCAGAGCGGGGTGGGAGCAGTACTTC
V gene: TRBV6-1; D gene: TRBD1; clone size: .; J gene: TRBJ1-3; CDR3 protein: CASRKGQGPGNTIYF; CDR3 DNA: TGTGCCAGCAGGAAGGGACAGGGACCCGGAAACACCATATATTTT
V gene: TRBV18; D gene: .; clone size: once; J gene: TRBJ1-2; CDR3 protein: CASSPYQQGSGYTF; CDR3 DNA: TGTGCCAGCTCACCCTACCAACAGGGATCGGGCTACACCTTC
V gene: TRBV5-1; D gene: .; clone size: .; J gene: TRBJ2-3; CDR3 protein: CASSLGTLTDTQYF; CDR3 DNA: TGCGCCAGCAGCTTAGGGACGCTCACAGATACGCAGTATTTT
V gene: TRBV2; D gene: .; clone size: few; J gene: TRBJ1-1; CDR3 protein: CASSEAEVIGAFF; CDR3 DNA: TGTGCCAGCAGTGAAGCAGAGGTTATCGGAGCTTTCTTT
V gene: TRBV2; D gene: TRBD2; clone size: .; J gene: TRBJ2-5; CDR3 protein: CASREGTSGSETQYF; CDR3 DNA: TGTGCCAGCAGGGAGGGGACTAGCGGGAGTGAGACCCAGTACTTC
V gene: TRBV5-1; D gene: .; clone size: .; J gene: TRBJ2-2; CDR3 protein: CASGTGTNTGELFF; CDR3 DNA: TGCGCCAGCGGGACGGGCACGAACACCGGGGAGCTGTTTTTT
V gene: TRBV14; D gene: .; clone size: many; J gene: TRBJ1-1; CDR3 protein: CASSRNRNTEAFF; CDR3 DNA: TGTGCCAGCAGCCGGAACAGGAACACTGAAGCTTTCTTT
V gene: TRBV15; D gene: .; clone size: few; J gene: TRBJ1-2; CDR3 protein: CATSRDRPGGYGYTF; CDR3 DNA: TGTGCCACCAGCAGAGATCGCCCGGGCGGCTATGGCTACACCTTC
V gene: TRBV9; D gene: .; clone size: few; J gene: TRBJ1-3; CDR3 protein: CASSSNSIYPGNTIYF; CDR3 DNA: TGTGCCAGCAGCTCCAATTCGATCTACCCTGGAAACACCATATATTTT
V gene: TRBV5-3; D gene: TRBD2; clone size: .; J gene: TRBJ2-4; CDR3 protein: CARSWDYWDKNIQYF; CDR3 DNA: TGTGCCAGAAGCTGGGACTATTGGGACAAAAACATTCAGTACTTC
V gene: TRBV28; D gene: TRBD2; clone size: many; J gene: TRBJ2-2; CDR3 protein: CASSFGLAGETGELFF; CDR3 DNA: TGTGCCAGCAGTTTTGGACTAGCGGGAGAAACCGGGGAGCTGTTTTTT
V gene: TRBV29-1; D gene: .; clone size: .; J gene: TRBJ2-1; CDR3 protein: CSVGGTDGTGWVLF; CDR3 DNA: TGCAGCGTTGGGGGAACCGATGGGACCGGGTGGGTACTCTTC
V gene: TRBV28; D gene: .; clone size: .; J gene: TRBJ2-6; CDR3 protein: CASSRGSGANVLTF; CDR3 DNA: TGTGCCAGCTCCAGGGGCTCTGGGGCCAACGTCCTGACTTTC
V gene: TRBV10-3; D gene: .; clone size: .; J gene: TRBJ1-2; CDR3 protein: CAISQLGQGNYGYTF; CDR3 DNA: TGTGCCATCAGTCAATTAGGTCAGGGGAACTATGGCTACACCTTC
V gene: TRBV7-9; D gene: .; clone size: .; J gene: TRBJ2-7; CDR3 protein: CASSLAQGLQYF; CDR3 DNA: TGTGCCAGCAGCTTAGCGCAGGGGTTGCAGTACTTC
V gene: TRBV6-5; D gene: TRBD2; clone size: .; J gene: TRBJ2-7; CDR3 protein: CAVVGEGQQYF; CDR3 DNA: TGTGCCGTCGTTGGGGAGGGCCAGCAGTACTTC
V gene: TRBV5-6; D gene: .; clone size: .; J gene: TRBJ2-5; CDR3 protein: CASSYRDTQETQYF; CDR3 DNA: TGTGCCAGCAGCTACCGGGACACTCAAGAGACCCAGTACTTC
V gene: TRBV5-6; D gene: .; clone size: .; J gene: TRBJ1-2; CDR3 protein: CASSFLAIDGYTF; CDR3 DNA: TGTGCCAGCAGCTTCCTCGCAATCGATGGCTACACCTTC
V gene: TRBV5-4; D gene: .; clone size: .; J gene: TRBJ1-2; CDR3 protein: CASSREGNGYTF; CDR3 DNA: TGTGCCAGCAGCCGGGAGGGAAATGGCTACACCTTC
V gene: TRBV6-1; D gene: TRBD2; clone size: few; J gene: TRBJ2-7; CDR3 protein: CASMGWSGRRDEQYF; CDR3 DNA: TGTGCCAGCATGGGGTGGAGCGGGAGGAGGGACGAGCAGTACTTC
V gene: TRBV5-1; D gene: .; clone size: .; J gene: TRBJ1-1; CDR3 protein: CASSPQGYTEAFF; CDR3 DNA: TGCGCCAGCAGCCCGCAGGGGTACACTGAAGCTTTCTTT
V gene: TRBV6-5; D gene: .; clone size: once; J gene: TRBJ1-3; CDR3 protein: CASATTRGGNTIYF; CDR3 DNA: TGTGCCAGCGCAACAACGAGGGGTGGAAACACCATATATTTT
V gene: TRBV19; D gene: TRBD1; clone size: .; J gene: TRBJ1-2; CDR3 protein: CASKPLDRDYGYTF; CDR3 DNA: TGTGCCAGCAAACCACTCGACAGGGACTATGGCTACACCTTC
V gene: TRBV6-6; D gene: TRBD1; clone size: few; J gene: TRBJ1-1; CDR3 protein: CASRRLRQGEAFF; CDR3 DNA: TGTGCCAGCAGAAGACTCAGACAGGGAGAAGCTTTCTTT
V gene: TRBV28; D gene: TRBD1; clone size: .; J gene: TRBJ2-5; CDR3 protein: CASSFLEQGQETQYF; CDR3 DNA: TGTGCCAGCAGTTTTTTAGAACAGGGGCAAGAGACCCAGTACTTC
V gene: TRBV2; D gene: .; clone size: .; J gene: TRBJ1-3; CDR3 protein: CASSDRHILSGNTIYF; CDR3 DNA: TGTGCCAGCAGTGATCGACACATACTTTCTGGAAACACCATATATTTT
V gene: TRBV19; D gene: .; clone size: many; J gene: TRBJ1-2; CDR3 protein: CASSIGQSYGYTF; CDR3 DNA: TGTGCCAGTAGTATTGGGCAGAGCTATGGCTACACCTTC
V gene: TRBV6-5; D gene: TRBD1; clone size: .; J gene: TRBJ1-4; CDR3 protein: CASRPRGTTNEKLFF; CDR3 DNA: TGTGCCAGCAGACCCAGGGGGACAACTAATGAAAAACTGTTTTTT
V gene: TRBV6-5; D gene: .; clone size: .; J gene: TRBJ1-1; CDR3 protein: CATTGATEAFF; CDR3 DNA: TGTGCCACTACGGGGGCTACTGAAGCTTTCTTT
V gene: TRBV19; D gene: .; clone size: once; J gene: TRBJ2-1; CDR3 protein: CASSTAGIQGDEQFF; CDR3 DNA: TGTGCCAGTAGTACCGCCGGGATCCAGGGAGATGAGCAGTTCTTC
V gene: TRBV2; D gene: TRBD1; clone size: few; J gene: TRBJ1-2; CDR3 protein: CASSFFKAGGNGYTF; CDR3 DNA: TGTGCCAGCAGTTTTTTCAAGGCAGGGGGTAATGGCTACACCTTC
V gene: TRBV5-1; D gene: .; clone size: once; J gene: TRBJ2-7; CDR3 protein: CASSLRQQQYF; CDR3 DNA: TGCGCCAGCAGCTTAAGACAGCAGCAGTACTTC
V gene: TRBV28; D gene: .; clone size: .; J gene: TRBJ2-1; CDR3 protein: CASSGNEQFF; CDR3 DNA: TGTGCCAGCAGCGGCAATGAGCAGTTCTTC
V gene: TRBV11-2; D gene: .; clone size: .; J gene: TRBJ1-1; CDR3 protein: CASSPGLMNTEAFF; CDR3 DNA: TGTGCCAGCAGCCCAGGGCTTATGAACACTGAAGCTTTCTTT
V gene: TRBV7-2; D gene: .; clone size: .; J gene: TRBJ1-1; CDR3 protein: CASSLRTNTEAFF; CDR3 DNA: TGTGCCAGCAGCTTACGGACGAACACTGAAGCTTTCTTT
V gene: TRBV9; D gene: .; clone size: .; J gene: TRBJ2-1; CDR3 protein: CASSPRGQTYNEQFF; CDR3 DNA: TGTGCCAGCAGCCCCCGAGGACAGACCTACAATGAGCAGTTCTTC
V gene: TRBV7-9; D gene: TRBD1; clone size: .; J gene: TRBJ1-1; CDR3 protein: CASSLWLDRSGTEAFF; CDR3 DNA: TGTGCCAGCAGCTTATGGTTGGACAGGTCTGGGACTGAAGCTTTCTTT
V gene: TRBV7-3; D gene: .; clone size: .; J gene: TRBJ2-2; CDR3 protein: CASSLLPLTATNTGELFF; CDR3 DNA: TGTGCCAGCAGCTTACTTCCCCTGACAGCCACGAACACCGGGGAGCTGTTTTTT
V gene: TRBV5-6; D gene: .; clone size: .; J gene: TRBJ1-1; CDR3 protein: CASSLGSGSVTFF; CDR3 DNA: TGTGCCAGCAGCTTGGGGTCGGGGAGTGTAACTTTCTTT
V gene: TRBV5-4; D gene: TRBD2; clone size: .; J gene: TRBJ2-7; CDR3 protein: CASSPGGTSGSYEQYF; CDR3 DNA: TGTGCCAGCAGCCCCGGCGGGACTAGCGGCTCCTACGAGCAGTACTTC
V gene: TRBV9; D gene: .; clone size: .; J gene: TRBJ2-1; CDR3 protein: CASSVVGAGYNEQFF; CDR3 DNA: TGTGCCAGCAGCGTAGTTGGCGCCGGCTACAATGAGCAGTTCTTC
V gene: TRBV2; D gene: .; clone size: .; J gene: TRBJ1-4; CDR3 protein: CASSDMGLNNEKLFF; CDR3 DNA: TGTGCCAGCAGTGACATGGGACTGAATAATGAAAAACTGTTTTTT